This passage covers 11 T cell receptor beta chains from one sample sequenced in a study of cytomegalovirus exposure and HLA in healthy donors. The PCR had 60 Vbeta and 13 Jbeta primers. Assay used: immunoSEQ multiplex PCR; TCRdb lists only in-frame clones, some missing. Of 80,000 to 100,000 clones detected, roughly 75% appear once; the ten largest clones hold approximately 7.9%. Specimen: PBMCs. The receptors were gathered from a man aged 25 to 45 in good health and CMV-seronegative.

This sequence joins TRBV27 and TRBJ1-5, with a possible D match to TRBD1 (6 bases). The germline V gene has CDR1 MNHEY and CDR2 SMNVEV (reference sequence). V was clipped by 6 bases and J by 0 bases, with 12 bases between them. There are 15 residues in the CDR3. The CDR3 loop is CASREDRYSNQPQHF. For the CDR3, the DNA is TGTGCCAGCAGGGAGGACAGATATAGCAATCAGCCCCAGCATTTT.

This clone has only one observation. The V call is TRBV5-1, the J call TRBJ1-2, with TRBD1 matching 8 bases. The V and J ends lost 1 base and 7 bases, in that order; junction bases with no gene match: 9. CDR3 length equals 15 residues. The germline V gene has CDR1 SGHRS and CDR2 YFSETQ. Written as DNA, the CDR3 is TGCGCCAGCAGCTTGACCCGGACAGGGAGCTCTGGCTACACCTTC. It yields the protein CASSLTRTGSSGYTF. The full variable domain, in which reference TRBV5-1 and TRBJ1-2 provide the parts outside the CDR3, is KAGVTQTPRYLIKTRGQQVTLSCSPISGHRSVSWYQQTPGQGLQFLFEYFSETQRNKGNFPGRFSGRQFSNSRSEMNVSTLELGDSALYLCASSLTRTGSSGYTFGSGTRLTVV.

The J gene is TRBJ2-1, the V gene TRBV12-5; 14 bases are shared with TRBD2. The V segment lost 4 bases and the J segment 7 bases; nucleotides outside the gene matches: 15. This CDR3 contains 19 residues. Germline V gives CDR1 LGHNT, CDR2 FRNRAP. The CDR3 region is CASGYPQGAGTSGSNEQFF. As DNA, the CDR3 is TGTGCTAGTGGTTACCCCCAGGGGGCTGGGACTAGCGGGAGTAATGAGCAGTTCTTC.

The V call is TRBV9, the J call TRBJ1-2; D perhaps matches TRBD1 (5 bases). This CDR3 is 15 amino acids long. Germline V lookup: CDR1 SGDLS, CDR2 YYNGEE. V was pared by 4 bases and J by 8 bases, with 21 bases between. This CDR3 is CASSPRMWGREGYTF. The DNA for the CDR3 is TGTGCCAGCAGCCCCCGAATGTGGGGGAGGGAGGGCTACACCTTC.

The chain employs TRBV14 and TRBJ2-3, with 7 bases lining up with TRBD1. In germline, CDR1 is SGHDN, CDR2 FVKESK. This CDR3 contains 16 residues. Trimming took 0 bases from V and 6 from J; bases not matched to a gene: 9. The CDR3 here is CASSQDETGVVDTQYF. CDR3 coding DNA: TGTGCCAGCAGCCAAGACGAAACAGGGGTGGTGGATACGCAGTATTTT.

The rearrangement uses TRBV7-2 and TRBJ2-2; D remains ambiguous. The germline V gene has CDR1 SGHTA and CDR2 FQGNSA. The CDR3 is 13 residues long. Trimming stripped 3 bases from V and 0 bases from J, with 2 bases between. CDR3 sequence reads: CASSFSNTGELFF. The CDR3, as DNA: TGTGCCAGCAGCTTCTCGAACACCGGGGAGCTGTTTTTT.

The CDR3 DNA follows: TGCGCCAGCAGCTACAGGGACCCCGCACAGGGGAGTGAAGCTTTCTTT. Encoded protein: CASSYRDPAQGSEAFF. This chain uses TRBV5-1 with TRBJ1-1; 7 nucleotides match TRBD1. The CDR3 sequence is 16 residues long. J lost 7 bases, V lost 3 bases, and 15 bases had no gene match. Germline CDR1 SGHRS, CDR2 YFSETQ.

The chain has TRBV7-9 and TRBJ2-5; 8 nucleotides match TRBD1. The germline CDR1 and CDR2 sequences are SEHNR and FQNEAQ (reference sequence). The junction had 7 bases not matched to a gene; V was cut back by 5 bases and J by 2 bases. This CDR3 has 15 amino acids. The CDR3 is CASSQRTGIQETQYF. DNA for the CDR3: TGTGCCAGCAGCCAGCGGACAGGGATACAAGAGACCCAGTACTTC.

This clone was seen once. The V gene is TRBV27, the J gene TRBJ1-3; 7 nucleotides line up with TRBD1. The CDR3 loop spans 15 amino acids. The V gene's germline CDR1 is MNHEY and CDR2 SMNVEV (reference sequence). The junction had 10 bases not matched to a gene; V was cut back by 6 bases and J by 5 bases. The CDR3 region has the DNA TGTGCCAGCAGACCTATGGACAGGACAAGAAACACCATATATTTT. The encoded protein is CASRPMDRTRNTIYF.

The CDR3 is CASSLGRDSRTGELFF. CDR3 bases: TGTGCCAGCAGCTTGGGCAGGGACAGCCGGACCGGGGAGCTGTTTTTT. The chain combines TRBV7-9 with TRBJ2-2; 7 nucleotides line up with TRBD1. V shed 3 bases, J shed 5 bases, and the junction held 9 bases outside the gene matches. Germline V CDR1 and CDR2: SEHNR, FQNEAQ (reference sequence). CDR3 length: 16 residues.

The chain employs TRBV7-2 and TRBJ2-1, with 13 positions matching TRBD2. The CDR3 is 17 residues long. Germline CDR1 and CDR2: SGHTA and FQGNSA. J lost 1 base, V lost 5 bases, and 5 bases had no gene match. CDR3 DNA: TGTGCCAGCAGCCTGTTGGGACTAGCGGGATCCTACAATGAGCAGTTCTTC. Encoded protein: CASSLLGLAGSYNEQFF.